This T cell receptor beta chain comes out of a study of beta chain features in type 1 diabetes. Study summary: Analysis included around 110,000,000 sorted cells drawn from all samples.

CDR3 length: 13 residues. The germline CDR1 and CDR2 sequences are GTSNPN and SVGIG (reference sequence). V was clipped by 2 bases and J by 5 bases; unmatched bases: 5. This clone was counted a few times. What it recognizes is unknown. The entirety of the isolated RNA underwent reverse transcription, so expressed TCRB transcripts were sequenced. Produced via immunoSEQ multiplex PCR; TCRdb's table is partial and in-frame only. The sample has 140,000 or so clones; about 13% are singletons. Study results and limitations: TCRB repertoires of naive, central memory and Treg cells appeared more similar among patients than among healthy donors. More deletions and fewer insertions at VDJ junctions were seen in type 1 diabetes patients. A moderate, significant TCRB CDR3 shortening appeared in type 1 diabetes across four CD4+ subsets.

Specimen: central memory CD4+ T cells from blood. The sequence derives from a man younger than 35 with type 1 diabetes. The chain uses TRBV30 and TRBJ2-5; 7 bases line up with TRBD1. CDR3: CAWSTGAGETQYF. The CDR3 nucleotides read TGTGCCTGGAGTACAGGGGCCGGGGAGACCCAGTACTTC. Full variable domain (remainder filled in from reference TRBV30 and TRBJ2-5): SQTIHQWPATLVQPVGSPLSLECTVEGTSNPNLYWYRQAAGRGLQLLFYSVGIGQISSEVPQNLSASRPQDRQFILSSKKLLLSDSGFYLCAWSTGAGETQYFGPGTRLLVL.